This is a list of T cell receptor beta chains from one sample in a study of OX40 agonist ivuxolimab in advanced cancers. TCRdb's copy holds only in-frame clones and misses some; the assay was immunoSEQ multiplex PCR. This table has around 99,000 clones, 75% to 95% appearing once. Sequenced material: CD4+ or CD8+ T cells sorted from blood, taken in a trial of the OX40 agonist ivuxolimab. These receptors were collected from an adult with an advanced solid tumor such as melanoma, head and neck, liver or kidney cancer. Both conserved end residues are part of each CDR3. Fields, in order: J gene, V gene, CDR3 protein.

TRBJ1-5 TRBV19 CASSIRGTGGDQPQHF
TRBJ2-2 TRBV7-9 CASSWGQGADTGELFF
TRBJ2-7 TRBV9 CASSVGARQGEHEQYF
TRBJ2-5 TRBV5-1 CASSLSAVMGETQYF
TRBJ2-4 TRBV19 CASSIRETKNIQYF
TRBJ1-2 TRBV11-2 CASSAYTDGYTF
TRBJ1-3 TRBV2 CAIFRESGNTIYF
TRBJ1-4 TRBV7-9 CASSPGGVNEKLFF
TRBJ2-5 TRBV27 CASSSPGTAQETQYF
TRBJ1-2 TRBV6-5 CASSPGQGARGYTF
TRBJ1-5 TRBV7-8 CASSPSYGGDQPQHF
TRBJ1-4 TRBV2 CASKYWTENEKLFF
TRBJ2-7 TRBV2 CASSEVSYRGLDEQYF
TRBJ1-1 TRBV27 CASTNMGNTEAFF
TRBJ2-3 TRBV4-1 CASSQGHSTDTQYF
TRBJ1-1 TRBV5-1 CASSLLNARLNFDTNTEAFF
TRBJ1-3 TRBV7-6 CASSLIQVGRSGNTIYF
TRBJ1-4 TRBV5-1 CASSGSQGEKLFF
NA TRBV7-2 CASSSTSGFYEQYF
TRBJ2-1 TRBV28 CASSSSGLQEREQFF
TRBJ2-3 TRBV2 CASSETGDTQYF
TRBJ1-5 TRBV5-1 CASSLYPSDYLNSNQPQHF
TRBJ1-3 TRBV10-3 CAISDGSGNTIYF
TRBJ1-3 TRBV4-2 CASSQDQTANSGNTIYF
TRBJ2-1 TRBV29-1 CSVVGQGYNEQFF
TRBJ2-3 TRBV18 CASSPLSTDTQYF
TRBJ1-1 TRBV9 CASSAGQGVDTEAFF
TRBJ2-7 TRBV27 CASSLRDRAYEQYF
TRBJ1-1 TRBV19 CASRGAERYEAFF
TRBJ2-7 TRBV18 CASSEQGNYEQYF
TRBJ1-2 TRBV9 CASSDRRTGDDYGYTF
NA TRBV9 CASSATPGQGYDEQYF
TRBJ1-1 TRBV7-9 CASSLEEVNTEAFF
TRBJ1-4 TRBV27 CASSPGHTFLNEKLFF
TRBJ2-1 TRBV5-4 CASSLVGDNEQFF
TRBJ1-1 TRBV28 CASSSPEGGRTEAFF
TRBJ1-5 TRBV18 CASSPKDRAQPQHF
TRBJ1-5 TRBV7-8 CASSLGESGRGSPQHF
TRBJ2-6 TRBV28 CASSLYSGRSSGANVLTF
TRBJ2-1 TRBV29-1 CSASGGSNEQFF
TRBJ1-1 TRBV25-1 CASSVPDGLNTEAFF
TRBJ2-6 TRBV27 CASNSAIGANVLTF
TRBJ2-2 TRBV7-3 CASSQGTGNTGELFF